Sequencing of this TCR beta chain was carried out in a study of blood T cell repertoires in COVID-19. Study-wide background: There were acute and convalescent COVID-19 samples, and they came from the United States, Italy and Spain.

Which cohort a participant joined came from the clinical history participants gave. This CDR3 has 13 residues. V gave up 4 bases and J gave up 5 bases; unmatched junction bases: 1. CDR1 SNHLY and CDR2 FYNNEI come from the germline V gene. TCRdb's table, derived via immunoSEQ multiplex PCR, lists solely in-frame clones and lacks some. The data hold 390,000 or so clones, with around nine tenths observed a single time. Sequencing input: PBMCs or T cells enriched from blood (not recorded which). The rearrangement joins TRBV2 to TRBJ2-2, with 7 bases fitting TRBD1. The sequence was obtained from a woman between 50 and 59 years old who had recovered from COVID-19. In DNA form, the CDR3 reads TGTGCCAGCAGTGGACAGGGTACCGGGGAGCTGTTTTTT. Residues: CASSGQGTGELFF.